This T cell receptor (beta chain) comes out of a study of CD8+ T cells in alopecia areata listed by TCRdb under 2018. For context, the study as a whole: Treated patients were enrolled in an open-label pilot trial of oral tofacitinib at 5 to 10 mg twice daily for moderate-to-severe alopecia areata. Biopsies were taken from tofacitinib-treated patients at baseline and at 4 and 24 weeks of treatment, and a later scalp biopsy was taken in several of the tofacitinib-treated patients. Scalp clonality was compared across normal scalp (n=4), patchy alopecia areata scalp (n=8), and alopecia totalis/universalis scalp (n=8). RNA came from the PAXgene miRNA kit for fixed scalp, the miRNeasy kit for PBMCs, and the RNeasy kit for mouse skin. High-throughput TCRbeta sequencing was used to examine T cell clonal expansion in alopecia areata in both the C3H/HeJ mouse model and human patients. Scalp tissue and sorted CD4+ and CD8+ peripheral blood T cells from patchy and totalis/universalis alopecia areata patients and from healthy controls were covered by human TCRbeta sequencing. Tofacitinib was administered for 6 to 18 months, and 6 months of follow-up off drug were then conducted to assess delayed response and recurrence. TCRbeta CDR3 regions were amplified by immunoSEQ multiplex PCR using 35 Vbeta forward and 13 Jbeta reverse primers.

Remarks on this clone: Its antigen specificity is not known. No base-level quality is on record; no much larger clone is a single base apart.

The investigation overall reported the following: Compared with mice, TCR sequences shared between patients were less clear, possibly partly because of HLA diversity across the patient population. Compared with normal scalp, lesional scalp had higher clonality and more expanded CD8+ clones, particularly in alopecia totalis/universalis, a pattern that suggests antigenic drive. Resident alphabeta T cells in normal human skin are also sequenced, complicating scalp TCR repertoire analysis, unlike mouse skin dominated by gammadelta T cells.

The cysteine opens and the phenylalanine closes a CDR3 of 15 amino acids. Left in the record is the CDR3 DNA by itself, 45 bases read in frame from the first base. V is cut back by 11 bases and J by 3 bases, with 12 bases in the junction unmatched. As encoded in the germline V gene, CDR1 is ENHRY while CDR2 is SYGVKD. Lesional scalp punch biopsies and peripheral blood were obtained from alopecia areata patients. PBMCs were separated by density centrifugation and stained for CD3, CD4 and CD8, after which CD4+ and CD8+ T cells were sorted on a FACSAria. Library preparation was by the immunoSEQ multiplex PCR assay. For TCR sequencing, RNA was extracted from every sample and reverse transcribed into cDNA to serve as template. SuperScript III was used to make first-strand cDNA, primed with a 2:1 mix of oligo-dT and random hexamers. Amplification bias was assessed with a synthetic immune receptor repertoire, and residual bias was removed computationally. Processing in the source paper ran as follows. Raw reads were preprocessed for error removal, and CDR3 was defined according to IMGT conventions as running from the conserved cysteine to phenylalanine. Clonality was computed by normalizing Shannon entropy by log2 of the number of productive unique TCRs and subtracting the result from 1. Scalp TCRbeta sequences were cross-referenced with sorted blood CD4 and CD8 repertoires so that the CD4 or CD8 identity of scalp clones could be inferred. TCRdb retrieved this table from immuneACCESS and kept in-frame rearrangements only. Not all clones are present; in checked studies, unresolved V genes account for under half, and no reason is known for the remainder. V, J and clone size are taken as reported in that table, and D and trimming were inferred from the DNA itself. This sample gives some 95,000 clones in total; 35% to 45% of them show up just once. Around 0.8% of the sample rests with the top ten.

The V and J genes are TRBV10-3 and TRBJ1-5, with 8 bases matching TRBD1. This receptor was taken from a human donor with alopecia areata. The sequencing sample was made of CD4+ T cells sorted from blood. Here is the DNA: TGTGCCTCTGAAAGGACAGGGCCTACCAATCAGCCCCAGCATTTT. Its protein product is CASERTGPTNQPQHF.